The T cell receptor beta chain under discussion was sequenced for a study of metastatic and nonmetastatic thyroid tumors. About the study: Peripheral blood and tumor or nodule samples from malignant and benign thyroid patients were compared.

The junction had 7 bases not matched to a gene; V was cut back by 4 bases and J by 8 bases. Germline assignment: CDR1 LGHDT and CDR2 YNNKEL (reference sequence). The CDR3 totals 13 residues. Per the study methods: The distant-metastasis classifier for papillary thyroid cancer was built from CDR3 differences across clinicopathological groups. TCRdb re-analyzed the PCR reads using MiXCR. The authors' filters were not applied to this entry. Counted here are tens of thousands of clones, approximately 20% occurring once; the ten biggest clones make up 3.5% to 4.5%. Overall study results and limits: The reported finding was significantly higher TCR beta diversity in malignant thyroid tumors relative to benign nodules, in blood and tumor.

This clone appeared once. As yet, its antigen is unknown. Other DNA sequences of this sample code for an identical CDR3. Patients underwent thyroid surgery, and none had received any treatment before it. The chain has TRBV3-1 and TRBJ1-1; 7 bases line up with TRBD1. The sequencing input was blood. This receptor was obtained from a female donor with papillary thyroid cancer or a benign thyroid nodule (not recorded which). Some clones in this sample may be carry-over from other donors' samples. In DNA, the CDR3 is TGTGCCAGCAGCCGAGGAGGGGGCTCCGAAGCTTTCTTT. This translates into CASSRGGGSEAFF.